Listed here are 31 T cell receptor beta chains from one sample, sequenced in a study of patients and donors after allogeneic stem cell transplantation (TCRdb year 2020). Library creation used RT-PCR. The instrument was a NextSeq 550. In-frame beta chains were kept once TCRdb had trimmed the public reads at Q25 with fastp and called clones with MiXCR. Under each unique CDR3 protein, matching rows form one entry showing the most common genes and DNA. For this sample there are more than 150,000 distinct CDR3 sequences; about a quarter appear just once. Clones ranked in the top ten supply about 24% of the sample. Sequenced sample: blood, either unsorted or a sorted T cell fraction (not recorded which). These receptor sequences come from a human donor who was either an allogeneic HSCT recipient or a stem cell or donor lymphocyte infusion donor (not recorded which). It is not recorded whose cells these are; they may come from a transplant donor.

This clonotype was seen a handful of times. Mismatch with germline at one junction end may stem from a read error. The J gene is TRBJ2-5, the V gene TRBV7-7; D call uncertain. The CDR3 extends over 13 amino acids. Germline-derived CDR1 and CDR2 are SSHAT and FNYEAQ (reference sequence). The CDR3 sequence: CASSLMVEQTQYF. CDR3 DNA: TGTGCTAGCAGCCTAATGGTAGAACAGACCCAGTACTTC. Using reference TRBV7-7 and TRBJ2-5 for the parts outside the CDR3, the full variable domain is GAGVSQSPRYKVTKRGQDVTLRCDPISSHATLYWYQQALGQGPEFLTYFNYEAQPDKSGLPSDRFSAERPEGSISTLTIQRTEQRDSAMYRCASSLMVEQTQYFGPGTRLLVL.

The V call is TRBV29-1, the J call TRBJ2-2; D may be TRBD1 (6 bases). V shed 5 bases and J shed 4 bases, with 11 bases lying between them. CDR1 SQVTM and CDR2 ANQGSEA come from the germline V gene. The CDR3 extends over 13 amino acids. The CDR3 DNA reads as TGCAGCGTTTCGGACAGAGTCACCGGGGAGCTGTTTTTT. Its protein is CSVSDRVTGELFF.

This clonotype was observed a few times. The J gene is TRBJ1-1, the V gene TRBV30; possibly TRBD1 for D (5 bases). The V gene lost 3 bases and the J gene lost 0 bases, with 14 bases spanning the gap. CDR3 size: 15 residues. Germline V gene lookup returns CDR1 GTSNPN and CDR2 SVGIG (reference sequence). CDR3 nucleotides: TGTGCCTGGAGGGAGTTTGGGGGATTGAACACTGAAGCTTTCTTT. It codes for CAWREFGGLNTEAFF.

This clonotype came up many times. The rearrangement joins TRBV5-6 to TRBJ2-2; 8 bases are a match to TRBD2. After removal of 3 bases from V and 3 bases from J, the junction contained 10 bases not matched to a gene. CDR3 length equals 17 residues. Germline values: CDR1 SGHDT, CDR2 YYEEEE. This CDR3 reads CASSYGTSGWYTGELFF. The CDR3 region has the DNA TGTGCCAGCAGCTACGGAACTAGCGGATGGTACACCGGGGAGCTGTTTTTT.

The rearrangement uses TRBV11-3 and TRBJ1-6; D gene uncertain. CDR1 and CDR2 (germline): SGHNT, YENEEA. This CDR3 has 14 residues. The V gene lost 0 bases and the J gene lost 6 bases, with 6 bases spanning the gap. The CDR3 region has the DNA TGTGCCAGCAGCTTAGAGGGCACTAATTCACCCCTCCACTTT. Translating gives CASSLEGTNSPLHF.

A few counts support this clonotype. The chain uses TRBV12-3 or TRBV12-4 and TRBJ1-1, with TRBD1 matching over 7 bases. The V gene end was trimmed by 5 bases and the J gene end by 5 bases; junction bases not matched to a gene: 11. CDR3 length: 15 amino acids. In nucleotides, the CDR3 is TGTGCCAGCAGTCCAGCGACAGGGTACGGGACTGAAGCTTTCTTT. Its protein product is CASSPATGYGTEAFF.

The chain combines TRBV6-5 with TRBJ2-6; 8 nucleotides align to TRBD1. The CDR3 consists of 17 residues. J gave up 2 bases and V 9 bases, and 12 bases lay outside the gene matches. Germline V gene sequence: CDR1 MNHEY, CDR2 SVGAGI. The CDR3 nucleotides read TGTGCCAGTCAGGGGGATTTGGACAGGGCTGGGGCCAACGTCCTGACTTTC. Protein: CASQGDLDRAGANVLTF.

The V gene is TRBV27, the J gene TRBJ2-7; D is possibly TRBD1 or TRBD2 (5 bases each). Germline V gene data show CDR1 as MNHEY and CDR2 as SMNVEV (reference sequence). This CDR3 comprises 13 residues. Trimming cost V 7 bases and J 7 bases, with 17 bases left between them. CDR3 region: CASKDTGRGEQYF. The CDR3 DNA reads as TGTGCCAGCAAGGACACGGGAAGGGGAGAGCAGTACTTC.

This clonotype showed up just a few times. For the CDR3, the DNA is TGTGCCAGCAAACAGGGCCTCTCCTTCAATCAGCCCCAGCATTTT. Protein product: CASKQGLSFNQPQHF. The V gene is TRBV27, the J gene TRBJ1-5; D is possibly TRBD1 (6 bases). This CDR3 is 15 amino acids long. Trimming removed 7 bases from V and 3 bases from J, with 16 bases in between. Per germline, CDR1 MNHEY and CDR2 SMNVEV (reference sequence).

This clonotype was counted a few times. The chain combines TRBV20-1 with TRBJ1-1; TRBD1 might be the D (6 bases). The CDR3 runs to 13 residues. The V and J ends lost 6 bases and 6 bases respectively, with 17 bases between them. Per germline, CDR1 DFQATT and CDR2 SNEGSKA (reference sequence). The CDR3: CSAEDRFLSEAFF. CDR3 DNA: TGCAGTGCGGAAGACAGGTTCCTGTCTGAAGCTTTCTTT.

This chain connects TRBV6-6 to TRBJ2-7, with a tentative D call TRBD2 (6 bases). CDR1 and CDR2 (germline): MNHNY, SVGAGI (reference sequence). V dropped 2 bases and J dropped 4 bases, with 15 bases sitting between them. This CDR3 is 15 amino acids long. Written as DNA, the CDR3 is TGTGCCAGCAGTTACGAAGGGACTCGACCTTACGAGCAGTACTTC. It yields the protein CASSYEGTRPYEQYF.

The genes are TRBV6-2 or TRBV6-3 and TRBJ2-3, with 12 bases identical to TRBD2. From germline, CDR1 is MNHEY and CDR2 SVGEGT. J gave up 5 bases and V 6 bases, and 6 bases lay outside the gene matches. The CDR3 is 15 amino acids. The CDR3 nucleotides are TGTGCCAGCAGCAAAGGACTAGCGGGATTAGATACGCAGTATTTT. It encodes CASSKGLAGLDTQYF.

This chain uses TRBV5-6 with TRBJ2-3, with D perhaps matching TRBD2 (6 bases). The CDR3 extends over 14 amino acids. Per the germline V gene, CDR1 is SGHDT and CDR2 is YYEEEE. V was cut by 5 bases and J by 2 bases, with 12 bases left in between. In DNA, the CDR3 is TGTGCCAGCAGTAAGGGACTGTTCACAGATACGCAGTATTTT. Protein product: CASSKGLFTDTQYF. Filled out from reference TRBV5-6 and TRBJ2-3, the complete variable domain reads DAGVTQSPTHLIKTRGQQVTLRCSPKSGHDTVSWYQQALGQGPQFIFQYYEEEERQRGNFPDRFSGHQFPNYSSELNVNALLLGDSALYLCASSKGLFTDTQYFGPGTRLTVL.

The chain recombines TRBV6-2 or TRBV6-3 with TRBJ1-1, with D possibly matching TRBD1 (5 bases). The ends were cut back, 0 bases at V and 1 base at J, with 15 bases in the middle. Germline V gene sequence: CDR1 MNHEY, CDR2 SVGEGT. There are 17 residues in the CDR3. This CDR3 reads CASSYSRGRTWNTEAFF. The CDR3 DNA reads as TGTGCCAGCAGTTACTCGAGGGGCCGGACGTGGAACACTGAAGCTTTCTTT.

Only a few counts were recorded for this clonotype. The chain links TRBV4-3 to TRBJ2-1; 7 bases are shared with TRBD2. The V gene's germline CDR1 is LGHNA and CDR2 YSLEER. The CDR3 has 13 residues. Trimming removed 0 bases from V and 13 bases from J; junction bases left unmatched: 6. DNA for the CDR3: TGCGCCAGCAGCCAAGATCTAGCGGCCCCCCAGTTCTTC. Translation: CASSQDLAAPQFF.

V is TRBV4-1 and J is TRBJ2-1, with TRBD2 identical over 10 bases. This CDR3 contains 16 residues. Germline CDR1 reads MGHRA; CDR2 reads YSYEKL. J lost 5 bases, V lost 1 base, and 5 bases had no gene match. DNA for the CDR3: TGCGCCAGCAGCCAAGTTTCTAGCGGGAGCCACAATGAGCAGTTCTTC. This encodes CASSQVSSGSHNEQFF.

The rearrangement joins TRBV20-1 to TRBJ2-2, with D possibly TRBD1 on 7 matching bases. The CDR3 extends over 13 amino acids. V was cut by 7 bases and J by 5 bases, with 14 bases left in between. Germline V gene sequence: CDR1 DFQATT, CDR2 SNEGSKA (reference sequence). The CDR3 nucleotides read TGCAGTGGACGGGCAGGGGGGACCGGGGAGCTGTTTTTT. Translation: CSGRAGGTGELFF.

The chain recombines TRBV3-1 with TRBJ2-7; D not certain. Trimming shortened V by 0 bases and J by 5 bases, and 8 bases separated the two germline ends. The CDR3 runs to 13 residues. Germline lookup yields CDR1 LGHDT and CDR2 YNNKEL (reference sequence). The CDR3 spells CASSQEPLHEQYF. As DNA, the CDR3 is TGTGCCAGCAGCCAAGAGCCGCTCCACGAGCAGTACTTC.

This clonotype has only a few counts. V usage is TRBV11-2 and J usage is TRBJ1-6; unclear D gene. From germline, CDR1 is SGHAT and CDR2 FQNNGV. V lost 5 bases to trimming and J lost 5 bases, with 10 bases between them. The CDR3 runs 14 residues. The CDR3 coding sequence is TGTGCCAGCAGCCCCGGACGGAATAATTCACCCCTCCACTTT. Translation: CASSPGRNNSPLHF. Combining the CDR3 with reference TRBV11-2 and TRBJ1-6 gives the whole variable domain EAGVAQSPRYKIIEKRQSVAFWCNPISGHATLYWYQQILGQGPKLLIQFQNNGVVDDSQLPKDRFSAERLKGVDSTLKIQPAKLEDSAVYLCASSPGRNNSPLHFGNGTRLTVT.

In this sample, this clonotype turned up many times. V is TRBV29-1 and J is TRBJ1-3; D gene ambiguous. V was clipped by 0 bases and J by 2 bases, with 8 bases between them. CDR3 length equals 14 residues. Germline V gene data show CDR1 as SQVTM and CDR2 as ANQGSEA. The CDR3 DNA reads TGCAGCGTTGAAGAGGGATTGACTGGAAACACCATATATTTT. Translating gives CSVEEGLTGNTIYF.

V is TRBV20-1 and J is TRBJ2-1; 7 bases agree with TRBD1. This CDR3 is 15 amino acids long. The germline CDR1 and CDR2 sequences are DFQATT and SNEGSKA (reference sequence). After removal of 7 bases from V and 3 bases from J, the junction contained 12 bases not matched to a gene. The CDR3 DNA follows: TGCAGTGTTCCCTCCGACAGGGTACACTACAATGAGCAGTTCTTC. Its translation: CSVPSDRVHYNEQFF.

The chain is built from TRBV20-1 and TRBJ2-1; D remains unclear. The CDR3 extends over 13 amino acids. Trimming left V 4 bases short and J 0 bases short, with 7 bases between. Looked up from germline, CDR1 is DFQATT and CDR2 is SNEGSKA (reference sequence). The chain's CDR3 is CSATRSSYNEQFF. CDR3 DNA sequence: TGCAGTGCTACACGAAGCTCCTACAATGAGCAGTTCTTC.

This clonotype was seen only a few times. V gene TRBV5-1 combines with J gene TRBJ1-2; 12 bases map to TRBD1. The V gene end was trimmed by 4 bases and the J gene end by 7 bases; junction bases not matched to a gene: 8. This CDR3 has 15 residues. Germline V gene sequence: CDR1 SGHRS, CDR2 YFSETQ. CDR3: CASSQLGQGAAGYTF. CDR3 coding DNA: TGCGCCAGCAGCCAATTGGGACAGGGGGCAGCTGGCTACACCTTC.

The rearrangement joins TRBV20-1 to TRBJ1-2; TRBD1 matches 7 bases. Germline V gene data show CDR1 as DFQATT and CDR2 as SNEGSKA (reference sequence). CDR3 size: 14 residues. Trimming removed 0 bases from V and 3 bases from J; junction bases left unmatched: 4. Here the CDR3 DNA reads TGCAGTGCTAGAGAGAGCCAGGGGGACTATGGCTACACCTTC. Translating it yields CSARESQGDYGYTF.

This chain joins TRBV7-8 and TRBJ2-1; 9 nucleotides align to TRBD2. The germline gives CDR1 SGHVS, CDR2 FQNEAQ. V was pared by 0 bases and J by 8 bases, with 8 bases of the junction left unmatched. The CDR3 loop spans 16 amino acids. This CDR3 reads CASSLALVSGSDEQFF. CDR3 DNA sequence: TGTGCCAGCAGCTTAGCGCTTGTTAGCGGGAGTGATGAGCAGTTCTTC.

This chain joins TRBV12-3 or TRBV12-4 and TRBJ2-3; 13 bases are a match to TRBD2. This CDR3 has 16 amino acids. After removal of 6 bases from V and 4 bases from J, the junction contained 7 bases not matched to a gene. The CDR3 DNA reads TGTGCCAGCAGCCCACTAGCGGGGGGGAGGCCAGATACGCAGTATTTT. Translated: CASSPLAGGRPDTQYF.

This clonotype was seen more than once but under ten times. V usage is TRBV20-1 and J usage is TRBJ1-1; D perhaps matches TRBD1 (5 bases). The germline V gene has CDR1 DFQATT and CDR2 SNEGSKA (reference sequence). Trimming stripped 2 bases from V and 3 bases from J, with 10 bases between. The CDR3 is 13 residues long. The CDR3 nucleotides are TGCAGTGCTAGACGCAGGGTGGACACTGAAGCTTTCTTT. Protein: CSARRRVDTEAFF.

The rearrangement joins TRBV29-1 to TRBJ1-1, with unresolved D. Deletions cut 7 bases from V and 0 bases from J, with 15 bases between. Per germline, CDR1 SQVTM and CDR2 ANQGSEA. The CDR3 length is 14 residues. This CDR3 is CSAEGGLLNTEAFF. CDR3 nucleotides: TGCAGCGCCGAAGGCGGACTGCTGAACACTGAAGCTTTCTTT.

This clonotype has a handful of counts. The chain uses TRBV12-3 or TRBV12-4 and TRBJ1-6; D is unclear. This CDR3 spans 12 amino acids. V gave up 4 bases and J gave up 8 bases, with 6 bases separating them. The CDR3 is CASSYTDSPLHF. DNA of the CDR3: TGTGCCAGCAGTTACACCGATTCACCCCTCCACTTT.

The chain couples TRBV12-3 or TRBV12-4 to TRBJ1-2; D is possibly TRBD1 (6 bases). The V gene lost 5 bases and the J gene lost 4 bases, with 11 bases spanning the gap. This CDR3 is 13 amino acids long. CDR3 nucleotide sequence: TGTGCCAGCAGTCAGGGGCACGGCTATGGCTACACCTTC. This codes for CASSQGHGYGYTF.

This chain links TRBV20-1 with TRBJ2-2; D is perhaps TRBD2 (6 bases). The CDR3 runs 16 residues. Trimming removed 2 bases from V and 2 bases from J, with 15 bases in between. Germline CDR1 and CDR2: DFQATT and SNEGSKA (reference sequence). DNA for the CDR3: TGCAGTGCTAGACGTCTTGGGGGGAAAAACACCGGGGAGCTGTTTTTT. It encodes CSARRLGGKNTGELFF.